One sample yielded the 13 T cell receptor beta chains listed below, sequenced in a study of blood T cell repertoires in COVID-19 (dated by TCRdb to the early 2020s). Library creation used the immunoSEQ multiplex PCR assay. TCRdb obtained this table from immuneACCESS and retained in-frame rearrangements with V and J assigned. These tables miss some clones; where compared with another copy, unresolved V genes account for less than half of the shortfall, and the remainder is unexplained. This sample is represented by fewer than 400,000 clones; 92% of them were singletons. The ten largest clones capture under 20% of the sample. Material: PBMCs or T cells enriched from blood (not recorded which). The receptor set was obtained from a woman aged 25 to 39 who had recovered from COVID-19.

The chain uses TRBV20-1 and TRBJ2-5, with 10 nucleotides matching TRBD2. Germline CDR1 reads DFQATT; CDR2 reads SNEGSKA (reference sequence). CDR3 length: 15 residues. Unmatched junction bases numbered 8, after V lost 3 bases and J lost 4 bases. Written as DNA, the CDR3 is TGCAGTGCTAGTCAGAGCGGGAGGGCCTTAGAGACCCAGTACTTC. Its protein is CSASQSGRALETQYF.

This chain joins TRBV3-1 (or the pseudogene TRBV3-2) and TRBJ1-5; D is unresolved. Germline V gene lookup returns CDR1 LGHDT and CDR2 YNNKEL (reference sequence). V was shortened by 1 base and J by 2 bases, with 18 bases between the two germline ends. The length of the CDR3 is 18 residues. The CDR3 loop is CASSQVPLDTWGNQPQHF. In DNA form, the CDR3 reads TGTGCCAGCAGCCAAGTCCCTCTAGATACATGGGGCAATCAGCCCCAGCATTTT.

This clone turned up a few times. The V and J genes are TRBV5-4 and TRBJ1-2; 7 bases are a match to TRBD1. This CDR3 has 13 residues. V shed 5 bases, J shed 5 bases, and the junction held 6 bases outside the gene matches. CDR1 and CDR2 (germline): SGHNT, YYREEE (reference sequence). The CDR3 spells CASSLGQSYGYTF. As DNA, the CDR3 is TGTGCCAGCAGTCTGGGACAGAGTTATGGCTACACCTTC.

This clone was detected once. Other DNA sequences from this sample encode an identical CDR3 as well. The chain is built from TRBV7-2 and TRBJ2-5; 9 positions agree with TRBD1. This CDR3 comprises 15 residues. The trim removed 5 bases at V and 3 bases at J, leaving 7 bases unmatched. In germline, CDR1 is SGHTA, CDR2 FQGNSA. For the CDR3, the DNA is TGTGCCAGCAGCCTCAGAGGGGACAGGGAAGAGACCCAGTACTTC. Its translation: CASSLRGDREETQYF. The complete variable domain, with remaining parts taken from reference TRBV7-2 and TRBJ2-5, reads GAGVSQSPSNKVTEKGKDVELRCDPISGHTALYWYRQSLGQGLEFLIYFQGNSAPDKSGLPSDRFSAERTGGSVSTLTIQRTQQEDSAVYLCASSLRGDREETQYFGPGTRLLVL.

This rearrangement joins TRBV6-5 to TRBJ2-7; maybe TRBD2 (5 bases). In germline, CDR1 is MNHEY, CDR2 SVGAGI. V was cut by 0 bases and J by 4 bases, with 13 bases left in between. The CDR3 covers 15 residues. The CDR3 protein is CASSYSSSRGYEQYF. CDR3 sequence (DNA): TGTGCCAGCAGTTACTCTTCCTCCCGGGGTTACGAGCAGTACTTC.

The V and J genes are TRBV12-5 and TRBJ2-1; no reliable D call. V was clipped by 0 bases and J by 7 bases, with 4 bases between them. CDR3 length: 12 amino acids. The germline gives CDR1 LGHNT, CDR2 FRNRAP. CDR3 loop: CASGLVQNEQFF. The CDR3 DNA follows: TGTGCTAGTGGTTTGGTACAGAATGAGCAGTTCTTC.

The chain links TRBV7-9 to TRBJ1-1; D is perhaps TRBD1 (6 bases). The CDR3 covers 14 residues. V lost 3 bases and J lost 5, with 13 bases in between. Germline CDR1 SEHNR, CDR2 FQNEAQ (reference sequence). CDR3: CASSFTGLITEAFF. Written as DNA, the CDR3 is TGTGCCAGCAGCTTTACAGGGTTGATAACTGAAGCTTTCTTT.

This sequence joins TRBV11-2 and TRBJ2-3, with TRBD2 matching over 8 bases. Germline assignment: CDR1 SGHAT and CDR2 FQNNGV. V lost 8 bases and J lost 1; bases outside the gene matches: 5. The CDR3 is 14 amino acids. The CDR3 is CASAYGGGTDTQYF. The CDR3 nucleotides read TGTGCCAGCGCTTACGGGGGGGGCACAGATACGCAGTATTTT.

The V and J genes are TRBV7-5 and TRBJ1-2. TRBV7-5 is reported as a pseudogene. The CDR3 totals 15 residues. DNA of the CDR3: TGTGCCAGAAGCTCTTCCACCGGGATGAACTATGGCTACACCTTC. This codes for CARSSSTGMNYGYTF.

This chain links TRBV11-3 with TRBJ1-2, with D possibly matching TRBD1 (5 bases). The CDR3 runs to 13 residues. Germline V gene data show CDR1 as SGHNT and CDR2 as YENEEA. Trimming pared 1 base from V and 5 bases from J, leaving 8 bases between. DNA of the CDR3: TGTGCCAGCAGCTTAGGCCAGGGATATGGCTACACCTTC. Translating it yields CASSLGQGYGYTF. Variable domain in full (rest from reference TRBV11-3 and TRBJ1-2): EAGVVQSPRYKIIEKKQPVAFWCNPISGHNTLYWYLQNLGQGPELLIRYENEEAVDDSQLPKDRFSAERLKGVDSTLKIQPAELGDSAVYLCASSLGQGYGYTFGSGTRLTVV.

V gene TRBV28 combines with J gene TRBJ1-5; a weak D match, TRBD1 (5 bases). The CDR3 loop spans 14 amino acids. Germline V gene data show CDR1 as MDHEN and CDR2 as SYDVKM. The germline V and J ends were trimmed by 6 bases and 0 bases, with 9 bases remaining between them. The CDR3 here is CASSRGDSNQPQHF. CDR3 sequence (DNA): TGTGCCAGCAGCCGGGGGGATAGCAATCAGCCCCAGCATTTT.

The chain combines TRBV9 with TRBJ2-3; 9 bases fit TRBD2. From germline, CDR1 is SGDLS and CDR2 YYNGEE. The CDR3 totals 16 residues. J lost 1 base, V lost 3 bases, and 6 bases had no gene match. CDR3 protein: CASSEGTSYRTDTQYF. The CDR3 DNA reads TGTGCCAGCAGCGAGGGGACTAGCTACCGCACAGATACGCAGTATTTT.

The chain carries TRBV7-2 and TRBJ2-1, with 8 bases aligning to TRBD2. Germline lookup yields CDR1 SGHTA and CDR2 FQGNSA. The CDR3 is 14 residues long. J gave up 9 bases and V 5 bases, and 9 bases lay outside the gene matches. CDR3 coding DNA: TGTGCCAGCAGCCTAGGACTAGCTGGGGCTGAGCAGTTCTTC. Its translation is CASSLGLAGAEQFF.